This TCR beta chain was observed in a study of T cells in lung cancer brain metastases. Four or five deparaffinized, unstained 10 um sections supplied tumor areas macrodissected using marked H&E slides as a guide. Trimming left V 0 bases short and J 14 bases short, with 20 bases between. Germline CDR1 reads SGHRS; CDR2 reads YFSETQ. The CDR3 consists of 14 residues. Clones were read by immunoSEQ multiplex PCR, and TCRdb kept only the in-frame ones, dropping some. The sample consists of about 950 clones, around four fifths of them appearing once. Comment on this clone: Its antigen is as yet unknown.

Overall study results and limits: Few clones were shared between paired lesions (mean Morisita around 0.2); most were lesion-specific. Preoperative corticosteroid effects on brain metastasis T cell infiltration were not controlled.

The chain recombines TRBV5-1 with TRBJ1-2, with D perhaps TRBD1 (6 bases). Source material: tumor tissue from a brain metastasis. This TCR was sampled from a woman aged 70 to 79 with non-small cell lung cancer that had spread to the brain. CDR3 region: CASSLVRQGGKETF. CDR3 sequence (DNA): TGCGCCAGCAGCTTGGTTCGCCAAGGGGGAAAAGAGACCTTC. Full variable domain (rest looked up from reference TRBV5-1 and TRBJ1-2): KAGVTQTPRYLIKTRGQQVTLSCSPISGHRSVSWYQQTPGQGLQFLFEYFSETQRNKGNFPGRFSGRQFSNSRSEMNVSTLELGDSALYLCASSLVRQGGKETFGSGTRLTVV.